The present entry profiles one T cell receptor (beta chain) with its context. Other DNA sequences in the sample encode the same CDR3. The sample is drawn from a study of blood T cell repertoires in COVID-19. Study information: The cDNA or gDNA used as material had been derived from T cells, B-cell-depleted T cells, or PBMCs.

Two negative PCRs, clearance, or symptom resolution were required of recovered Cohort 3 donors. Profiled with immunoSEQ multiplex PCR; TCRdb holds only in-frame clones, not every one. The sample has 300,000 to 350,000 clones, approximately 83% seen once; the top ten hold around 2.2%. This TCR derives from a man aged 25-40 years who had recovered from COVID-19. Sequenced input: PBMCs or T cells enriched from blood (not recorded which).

CDR3 region: CASSSDRGTDTQYF. Written as DNA, the CDR3 is TGCGCCAGCAGCTCTGACAGGGGCACAGATACGCAGTATTTT. This chain joins TRBV5-1 and TRBJ2-3, with 7 bases matching TRBD1. From germline, CDR1 is SGHRS and CDR2 YFSETQ. V shed 3 bases, J shed 1 base, and the junction held 2 bases outside the gene matches. The CDR3 is 14 amino acids.